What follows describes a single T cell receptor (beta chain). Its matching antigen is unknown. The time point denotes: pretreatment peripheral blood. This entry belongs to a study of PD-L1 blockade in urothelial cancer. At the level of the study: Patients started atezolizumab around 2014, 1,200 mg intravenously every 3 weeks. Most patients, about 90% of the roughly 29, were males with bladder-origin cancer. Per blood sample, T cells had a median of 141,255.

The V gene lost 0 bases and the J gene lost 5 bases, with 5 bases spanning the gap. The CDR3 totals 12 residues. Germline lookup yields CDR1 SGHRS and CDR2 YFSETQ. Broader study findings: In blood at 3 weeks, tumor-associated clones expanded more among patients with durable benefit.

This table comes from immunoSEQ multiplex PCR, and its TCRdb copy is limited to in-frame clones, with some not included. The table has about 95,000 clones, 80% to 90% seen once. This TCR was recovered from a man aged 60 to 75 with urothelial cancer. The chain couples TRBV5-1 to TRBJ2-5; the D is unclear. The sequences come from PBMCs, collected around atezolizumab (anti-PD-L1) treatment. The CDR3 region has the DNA TGCGCCAGCAGCTTGGCCCGGGAGACCCAGTACTTC. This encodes CASSLARETQYF.